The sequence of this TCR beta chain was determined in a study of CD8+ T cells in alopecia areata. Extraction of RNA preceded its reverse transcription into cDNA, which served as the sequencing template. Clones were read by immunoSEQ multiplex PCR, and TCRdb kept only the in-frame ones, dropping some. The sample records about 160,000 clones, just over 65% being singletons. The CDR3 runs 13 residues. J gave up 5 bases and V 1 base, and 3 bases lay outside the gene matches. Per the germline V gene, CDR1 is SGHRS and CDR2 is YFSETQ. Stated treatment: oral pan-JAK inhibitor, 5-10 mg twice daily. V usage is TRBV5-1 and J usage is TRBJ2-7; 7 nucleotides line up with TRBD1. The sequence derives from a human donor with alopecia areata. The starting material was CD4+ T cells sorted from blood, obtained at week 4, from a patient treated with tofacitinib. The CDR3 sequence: CASSLRDRNEQYF. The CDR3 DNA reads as TGCGCCAGCAGCTTGCGGGACAGAAACGAGCAGTACTTC.